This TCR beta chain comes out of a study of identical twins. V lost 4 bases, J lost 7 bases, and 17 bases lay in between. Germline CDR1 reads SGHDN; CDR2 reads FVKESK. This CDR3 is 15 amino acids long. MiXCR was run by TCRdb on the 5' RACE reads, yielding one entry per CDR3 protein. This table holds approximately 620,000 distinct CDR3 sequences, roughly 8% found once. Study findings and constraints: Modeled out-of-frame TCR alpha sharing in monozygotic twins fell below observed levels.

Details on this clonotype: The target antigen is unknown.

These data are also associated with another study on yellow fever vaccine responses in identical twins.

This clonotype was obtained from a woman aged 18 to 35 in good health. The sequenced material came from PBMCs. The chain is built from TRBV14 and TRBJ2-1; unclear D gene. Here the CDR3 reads CASSLPKSGFNEQFF. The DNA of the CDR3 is TGTGCCAGCAGCCTCCCTAAATCCGGGTTTAATGAGCAGTTCTTC.